These 17 T cell receptor beta chains share one sample of origin, sequenced in a study of vaccination effects on CD4 cells after COVID-19. Libraries were prepared by immunoSEQ multiplex PCR; TCRdb keeps only in-frame clonotypes and omits some of them. The sample carries about 66,000 clones, roughly three quarters recorded once. ViraFEST assay sequencing came after antigen-specific CD4+ T cells were expanded with viral peptide pools. At the end of around 11 days of culture, CD4+ T cells were isolated. Each participant was given two doses of one vaccine (BNT162b2 or mRNA-1273). Antigens of these TCRs are unknown. The sample here was CD4+ T cells from PBMCs cultured with HCoV-OC43 spike peptides, taken after COVID-19 vaccination. The subset: HCoV-OC43 spike overlapping peptide pool stimulation. The receptor set was obtained from a human donor who received a COVID-19 vaccine.

The chain couples TRBV6-5 to TRBJ2-7, with D perhaps TRBD2 (6 bases). Germline-derived CDR1 and CDR2 are MNHEY and SVGAGI. This CDR3 contains 11 residues. V lost 9 bases and J lost 6, with 12 bases in between. CDR3 residues: CASGKGGEQYV. In nucleotides, the CDR3 is TGTGCCAGTGGCAAGGGAGGCGAGCAGTACGTC.

V is TRBV6-4 and J is TRBJ1-2; D unresolved. The CDR3 length is 15 residues. The V end was cut by 2 bases, the J end by 4 bases, with 14 bases between. CDR1 and CDR2 (germline): MRHNA, SNTAGT. The CDR3 sequence is CASSDGNIGGYGYTF. Written as DNA, the CDR3 is TGTGCCAGCAGTGACGGTAATATAGGTGGCTATGGCTACACCTTC.

CDR3 sequence (DNA): TGTGCCAGCAGCTACCGGGGAGGTCCCCGACTAGAAGGGGCCAACGTCCTGACTTTC. This gives the protein CASSYRGGPRLEGANVLTF. The chain carries TRBV7-9 and TRBJ2-6; the D gene is possibly TRBD2 (6 bases). This CDR3 is 19 amino acids long. The V gene's germline CDR1 is SEHNR and CDR2 FQNEAQ (reference sequence). V lost 4 bases to trimming and J lost 4 bases, with 23 bases between them.

This clone was observed a single time. The CDR3 loop reads CAWSLGTGGSEQYV. In DNA, the CDR3 is TGTGCCTGGAGTCTGGGGACAGGGGGCAGCGAGCAGTACGTC. This chain links TRBV30 with TRBJ2-7; 12 nucleotides line up with TRBD1. V shed 2 bases and J 6 bases; nucleotides not matched to a gene: 5. From germline, CDR1 is GTSNPN and CDR2 SVGIG (reference sequence). This CDR3 spans 14 amino acids.

This sequence joins TRBV7-7 and TRBJ2-5, with TRBD1 identical over 9 bases. Trimming removed 4 bases from V and 5 bases from J; junction bases left unmatched: 5. The CDR3 totals 14 residues. Germline loops: CDR1 SSHAT, CDR2 FNYEAQ (reference sequence). The CDR3 region has the DNA TGTGCCAGCAGCTCACAGGGGGCTAGGGAGACCCAGTACTTC. Translated: CASSSQGARETQYF.

The chain has TRBV3-1 (or the pseudogene TRBV3-2) and TRBJ1-5, with D maybe TRBD1 (5 bases). Germline CDR1 LGHDT, CDR2 YNNKEL (reference sequence). The V gene lost 2 bases and the J gene lost 3 bases, with 8 bases spanning the gap. This CDR3 has 14 amino acids. The CDR3 bases are TGTGCCAGCAGCCAAACGACAGTCAATCAGCCCCAGCATTTT. Amino acids: CASSQTTVNQPQHF.

The chain is built from TRBV5-8 and TRBJ2-7, with D possibly being TRBD1 (5 bases). The CDR3 is made up of 14 amino acids. Trimming pared 4 bases from V and 0 bases from J, leaving 11 bases between. Germline-derived CDR1 and CDR2 are SGHTS and YDEGEE. CDR3 nucleotide sequence: TGTGCCAGCAGCAGGGGATTCGGCTCCTACGAGCAGTACGTC. Its protein product is CASSRGFGSYEQYV.

This clone was observed once. The genes are TRBV11-2 and TRBJ2-7; 8 bases line up with TRBD2. This CDR3 region has 15 residues. V was pared by 2 bases and J by 0 bases, with 3 bases of the junction left unmatched. CDR1 and CDR2 (germline): SGHAT, FQNNGV. The DNA for the CDR3 is TGTGCCAGCAGCTTACTTAGCGGGGTCTCCTACGAGCAGTACGTC. Its translation: CASSLLSGVSYEQYV.

V is TRBV30 and J is TRBJ1-1; D gene unclear. V was clipped by 2 bases and J by 1 base, with 8 bases between them. Germline values: CDR1 GTSNPN, CDR2 SVGIG (reference sequence). The CDR3 is 13 amino acids. The CDR3 nucleotides read TGTGCCTGGAGTAGGTCGGAGAACACTGAAGCTTTCTTT. Its translation is CAWSRSENTEAFF.

Concerning this clone itself: One end of the junction varies from germline; a read error may be responsible. The J gene is TRBJ2-2, the V gene TRBV2; 8 bases match TRBD2. Germline V gene lookup returns CDR1 SNHLY and CDR2 FYNNEI. CDR3 length: 16 amino acids. The chain's CDR3 is CAGSGGAGGHTGELFF. CDR3 bases: TGTGCCGGCAGTGGAGGGGCGGGGGGCCACACCGGGGAGCTGTTTTTT.

The V and J genes are TRBV5-1 and TRBJ2-3, with 9 bases matching TRBD2. CDR1 is SGHRS and CDR2 is YFSETQ in the germline V gene. This CDR3 has 15 amino acids. V was clipped by 0 bases and J by 8 bases; unmatched bases: 7. The CDR3 is CASSLGSSGVGTQYF. In DNA, the CDR3 is TGCGCCAGCAGCTTGGGTTCTAGCGGGGTTGGTACGCAGTATTTT.

This chain joins TRBV9 and TRBJ1-4; TRBD1 agrees at 7 bases. Trimming at V came to 3 bases and at J to 8 bases, leaving 7 bases not matched to a gene. The CDR3 is made up of 14 amino acids. The V gene's germline CDR1 is SGDLS and CDR2 YYNGEE. CDR3 amino acids: CASSGPRTGEKLFF. CDR3 in DNA: TGTGCCAGCAGCGGCCCCAGGACAGGCGAAAAACTGTTTTTT.

This chain uses TRBV21-1 with TRBJ2-4; the table's TRBD1 call for D was not verified on the DNA. TRBV21-1 is a recognized pseudogene. There are 19 residues in the CDR3. CDR3 nucleotides: TGTGCCAGCAGCAGGATACCGGGACAGGGGTTCGAGGCCAAAAACATTCAGTACTTC. It encodes CASSRIPGQGFEAKNIQYF.

This clone was seen a few times. V gene TRBV2 combines with J gene TRBJ1-2; unclear D gene. Trimming pared 2 bases from V and 7 bases from J, leaving 8 bases between. Germline CDR1 and CDR2: SNHLY and FYNNEI. The CDR3 loop spans 12 amino acids. The CDR3 protein is CASSEISGGYTF. For the CDR3, the DNA is TGTGCCAGCAGTGAAATAAGTGGTGGCTACACCTTC.

This clone was observed a handful of times. This rearrangement joins TRBV7-3 to TRBJ2-3, with D tentatively TRBD1 (5 bases). This CDR3 is 14 amino acids long. Germline CDR1 SGHTA, CDR2 FQGTGA. Deletions cut 5 bases from V and 2 bases from J, with 11 bases between. CDR3 region: CASSMGRNTDTQYF. The CDR3 DNA sequence: TGTGCCAGCAGCATGGGGCGGAACACAGATACGCAGTATTTT.

The rearrangement joins TRBV5-1 to TRBJ1-2, with no clear D. Germline CDR1 reads SGHRS; CDR2 reads YFSETQ. Trimming left V 0 bases short and J 4 bases short, with 16 bases between. There are 16 residues in the CDR3. The CDR3 nucleotides are TGCGCCAGCAGCTTGGGGCCCGTCCAGGCCTTCTATGGCTACACCTTC. Amino acids: CASSLGPVQAFYGYTF. Complete variable domain (other parts from reference TRBV5-1 and TRBJ1-2): KAGVTQTPRYLIKTRGQQVTLSCSPISGHRSVSWYQQTPGQGLQFLFEYFSETQRNKGNFPGRFSGRQFSNSRSEMNVSTLELGDSALYLCASSLGPVQAFYGYTFGSGTRLTVV.

The chain carries TRBV19 and TRBJ1-6, with no clear D. The CDR3 loop spans 15 amino acids. Trimming removed 3 bases at V and 7 bases at J, with 13 bases between. Germline CDR1 LNHDA, CDR2 SQIVND (reference sequence). CDR3 in amino acids: CASSINGDRNSPLHF. The CDR3 coding sequence is TGTGCCAGTAGTATTAACGGGGATCGGAATTCACCCCTCCACTTT.